This T cell receptor (beta chain) was profiled in a study of brain metastases from non-small cell lung cancer. The V gene's germline CDR1 is SGHTA and CDR2 FQGNSA. The germline V and J ends were trimmed by 2 bases and 5 bases, with 20 bases remaining between them. CDR3 length equals 17 residues. Measured with immunoSEQ multiplex PCR; TCRdb has only the in-frame clones, and not every one. The sample has about 1,500 clones, less than 90% seen once. Sequenced sample: tumor-adjacent normal tissue. This clonotype was obtained from a donor at least 40 years old with non-small cell lung cancer. This chain connects TRBV7-2 to TRBJ2-3; D perhaps matches TRBD2 (7 bases). The DNA of the CDR3 is TGTGCCAGCAGCTTACTGGTGGGGGGGCCGCTTCAAGATACGCAGTATTTT. Translated, it gives CASSLLVGGPLQDTQYF.